This passage covers 24 T cell receptor beta chains from one sample sequenced in a study of memory CD4+ T cells and cytomegalovirus serostatus. Here immunoSEQ multiplex PCR was the method, and the copy in TCRdb shows in-frame clones only, minus some. Among under 55,000 clones listed, over 60% were seen once. The sort gate was single viable CD3+CD4+CD8-CD45RO+ cells for memory CD4+ T cells. What was sequenced was memory CD4+ T cells from blood. These receptors all stem from an adult in good health and CMV-seropositive.

The chain uses TRBV19 and TRBJ1-1, with D perhaps matching TRBD1 (6 bases). Germline CDR1 and CDR2: LNHDA and SQIVND (reference sequence). The CDR3 is 15 residues long. Trimming removed 6 bases from V and 1 base from J, with 15 bases in between. The chain's CDR3 is CASSIPGGGNTEAFF. The DNA of the CDR3 is TGTGCCAGTAGCATCCCGGGAGGGGGGAACACTGAAGCTTTCTTT.

This sequence joins TRBV27 and TRBJ1-4; D possibly corresponds to TRBD1 (6 bases). The CDR3 sequence is 14 residues long. The germline V gene has CDR1 MNHEY and CDR2 SMNVEV (reference sequence). The V gene lost 9 bases and the J gene lost 8 bases, with 19 bases spanning the gap. CDR3 sequence reads: CASTSRGRGEKLFF. For the CDR3, the DNA is TGTGCCAGTACCTCCCGGGGGCGAGGAGAAAAACTGTTTTTT.

In this sample, this clone is medium-sized. V gene TRBV19 combines with J gene TRBJ1-2, with no clear D. Germline lookup yields CDR1 LNHDA and CDR2 SQIVND (reference sequence). The V and J ends lost 7 bases and 4 bases respectively, with 16 bases between them. The CDR3 extends over 14 amino acids. The CDR3 spells CASTPTAGPYGYTF. The CDR3 bases are TGTGCCAGTACCCCCACCGCCGGACCCTATGGCTACACCTTC.

The chain has TRBV18 and TRBJ1-4; D is unresolved. CDR1 and CDR2 from the germline V gene are KGHSH and LQKENI. This CDR3 is built from 14 residues. With 1 base removed from V and 6 bases from J, the gap between germline ends came to 9 bases. The CDR3 sequence: CASSPQGNDEKLFF. The CDR3 DNA reads as TGTGCCAGCTCACCACAGGGTAACGATGAAAAACTGTTTTTT.

This chain joins TRBV19 and TRBJ1-5, with D possibly being TRBD1 (6 bases). The V gene's germline CDR1 is LNHDA and CDR2 SQIVND (reference sequence). The CDR3 loop spans 15 amino acids. The ends were cut back, 1 base at V and 7 bases at J, with 14 bases in the middle. The DNA for the CDR3 is TGTGCCAGTAGTATAGCCCTTTACAGGGACCAGCCCCAGCATTTT. Protein: CASSIALYRDQPQHF.

A single count supports this clone. The chain couples TRBV2 to TRBJ1-5; TRBD1 matches 9 bases. Germline V gene lookup returns CDR1 SNHLY and CDR2 FYNNEI. The CDR3 runs 15 residues. The V segment lost 2 bases and the J segment 6 bases; nucleotides outside the gene matches: 5. The DNA for the CDR3 is TGTGCCAGCAGTGAATTACAGGGGGCAGTTCAGCCCCAGCATTTT. It yields the protein CASSELQGAVQPQHF.

V usage is TRBV29-1 and J usage is TRBJ1-1; 9 bases are shared with TRBD1. V was clipped by 2 bases and J by 5 bases; unmatched bases: 3. CDR1 and CDR2 (germline): SQVTM, ANQGSEA. CDR3 length: 13 residues. DNA for the CDR3: TGCAGCGTTGAATTGACAGGGGGAACTGAAGCTTTCTTT. Translating gives CSVELTGGTEAFF.

The chain combines TRBV27 with TRBJ2-2, with 7 bases that match TRBD1. The J segment lost 6 bases and the V segment lost 2 bases, leaving 6 bases of the junction unmatched. The V gene's germline CDR1 is MNHEY and CDR2 SMNVEV (reference sequence). This CDR3 has 15 amino acids. CDR3 sequence (DNA): TGTGCCAGCAGTTTAGACAGGGTGGTCGCCGGGGAGCTGTTTTTT. It encodes CASSLDRVVAGELFF.

V usage is TRBV28 and J usage is TRBJ2-7; 9 bases agree with TRBD1. In germline, CDR1 is MDHEN, CDR2 SYDVKM. Unmatched junction bases numbered 11, after V lost 6 bases and J lost 5 bases. The length of the CDR3 is 15 residues. CDR3 nucleotide sequence: TGTGCCAGCAGAGAGACCGGGACAGGGAGAAACGAGCAGTACTTC. Encoded protein: CASRETGTGRNEQYF.

The V call is TRBV10-1, the J call TRBJ1-2; TRBD1 aligns across 7 bases. CDR1 and CDR2 (germline): WNHNN, SYGVQD (reference sequence). Trimming cost V 6 bases and J 4 bases; bases outside gene matches: 14. CDR3 length equals 16 residues. CDR3 DNA: TGCGCCAGCAGCCGCCGGGACAGCCCTTGGACCTATGGCTACACCTTC. Its translation is CASSRRDSPWTYGYTF.

The rearrangement uses TRBV19 and TRBJ1-1; D gene unclear. The V end lost 3 bases, the J end lost 1 base, and 9 bases lay between the germline ends. Germline V gene sequence: CDR1 LNHDA, CDR2 SQIVND (reference sequence). The CDR3 has 14 amino acids. CDR3 sequence reads: CASSISLGNTEAFF. The CDR3 DNA follows: TGTGCCAGTAGTATCAGTCTGGGGAACACTGAAGCTTTCTTT.

This sequence joins TRBV5-1 and TRBJ2-5, with TRBD2 matching 9 bases. Germline-derived CDR1 and CDR2 are SGHRS and YFSETQ. The CDR3 is 13 amino acids. V lost 4 bases to trimming and J lost 5 bases; unmatched junction nucleotides: 3. CDR3 coding DNA: TGCGCCAGCAGCCTTAGCGGGGGTGAGACCCAGTACTTC. It specifies CASSLSGGETQYF.

V is TRBV28 and J is TRBJ1-1; D gene unclear. V dropped 5 bases and J dropped 1 base, with 11 bases sitting between them. The CDR3 totals 14 residues. Germline CDR1 is MDHEN and CDR2 is SYDVKM. The CDR3 nucleotides are TGTGCCAGCAGTGCCAGGCCTCGGAACACTGAAGCTTTCTTT. It specifies CASSARPRNTEAFF. Based on the CDR3 plus reference TRBV28 and TRBJ1-1, the full variable domain is DVKVTQSSRYLVKRTGEKVFLECVQDMDHENMFWYRQDPGLGLRLIYFSYDVKMKEKGDIPEGYSVSREKKERFSLILESASTNQTSMYLCASSARPRNTEAFFGQGTRLTVV.

The rearrangement links TRBV5-1 to TRBJ2-2; the D gene is possibly TRBD1 (6 bases). V was trimmed by 5 bases and J by 7 bases, leaving 15 bases between them. Germline lookup yields CDR1 SGHRS and CDR2 YFSETQ. This CDR3 contains 14 residues. Written as DNA, the CDR3 is TGCGCCAGCAGAAGTCAGGGGTCAGGCGGGGAGCTGTTTTTT. Its protein is CASRSQGSGGELFF.

This clone has a handful of counts. The rearrangement uses TRBV30 and TRBJ1-1; no firm D call. Germline-derived CDR1 and CDR2 are GTSNPN and SVGIG (reference sequence). V was trimmed by 3 bases and J by 5 bases, leaving 7 bases between them. The CDR3 sequence is 11 residues long. The CDR3: CAWSTETEAFF. The CDR3 coding sequence is TGTGCCTGGAGCACTGAAACTGAAGCTTTCTTT.

The gene calls are TRBV2 and TRBJ2-7, with D unresolved. The CDR3 has 12 residues. Trimming cost V 8 bases and J 1 base, with 9 bases left between them. CDR1 and CDR2 from the germline V gene are SNHLY and FYNNEI. The CDR3 loop is CASVSGSYEQYF. CDR3 bases: TGTGCCAGCGTTTCAGGATCCTACGAGCAGTACTTC.

The rearrangement joins TRBV25-1 to TRBJ2-1; D is unclear. The ends were cut back, 5 bases at V and 1 base at J, with 12 bases in the middle. Germline assignment: CDR1 MGHDK and CDR2 SYGVNS. This CDR3 is 15 amino acids long. The CDR3: CASSRGPNSYNEQFF. CDR3 DNA sequence: TGTGCCAGCAGTCGCGGACCCAATTCCTACAATGAGCAGTTCTTC.

This clone was found a few times. V and J are TRBV28 and TRBJ1-2; 7 nucleotides line up with TRBD1. The germline V gene encodes CDR1 MDHEN and CDR2 SYDVKM. V shed 7 bases, J shed 8 bases, and the junction held 13 bases outside the gene matches. This CDR3 is 14 amino acids long. The CDR3 loop is CASIQGGSARGYTF. CDR3 nucleotides: TGTGCCAGCATCCAGGGGGGGTCCGCTCGAGGCTACACCTTC.

This clone was detected once. V is TRBV15 and J is TRBJ2-1, with 10 bases aligning to TRBD2. The CDR3 extends over 19 amino acids. Germline V gene lookup returns CDR1 LNHNV and CDR2 YYDKDF (reference sequence). V gave up 3 bases and J gave up 4 bases; unmatched junction bases: 15. The CDR3 loop is CATSRGGLAGDGTYNEQFF. The CDR3, as DNA: TGTGCCACCAGCAGGGGAGGCCTAGCGGGAGACGGTACGTACAATGAGCAGTTCTTC.

J is TRBJ2-1 and V is TRBV11-1; D remains ambiguous. V was shortened by 2 bases and J by 4 bases, with 12 bases between the two germline ends. The CDR3 has 15 amino acids. Germline lookup yields CDR1 SGHAT and CDR2 FQDESV (reference sequence). CDR3 residues: CASSLTPAGYNEQFF. CDR3 coding DNA: TGTGCCAGCAGCTTAACCCCAGCCGGGTACAATGAGCAGTTCTTC.

The chain has TRBV12-5 and TRBJ1-1, with D hard to call. The ends were cut back, 11 bases at V and 1 base at J, with 14 bases in the middle. This CDR3 has 13 amino acids. CDR1 is LGHNT, CDR2 FRNRAP, per germline. CDR3 region: CADGGRGNTEAFF. The CDR3 region has the DNA TGTGCTGATGGTGGGCGGGGGAACACTGAAGCTTTCTTT.

The chain couples TRBV5-6 to TRBJ1-1; 8 bases fit TRBD1. This CDR3 region has 15 residues. J gave up 3 bases and V 3 bases, and 7 bases lay outside the gene matches. Germline V gene lookup returns CDR1 SGHDT and CDR2 YYEEEE. The CDR3: CASSYYRTGHTEAFF. DNA for the CDR3: TGTGCCAGCAGCTACTATCGGACAGGGCACACTGAAGCTTTCTTT.

This chain uses TRBV29-1 with TRBJ2-7; D is perhaps TRBD2 (5 bases). CDR1 is SQVTM, CDR2 ANQGSEA, per germline. The CDR3 loop spans 14 amino acids. The V and J ends lost 0 bases and 0 bases respectively, with 9 bases between them. For the CDR3, the DNA is TGCAGCGTTGAAGAAACTAGAAACTCCTACGAGCAGTACTTC. It translates to CSVEETRNSYEQYF.

CDR3 sequence (DNA): TGTGCCAGCAGTTTAAAAGAATTGGACAGGCGCAACACCTTC. Translating it yields CASSLKELDRRNTF. This chain connects TRBV28 to TRBJ1-2; the match to TRBD1 covers 7 bases. The CDR3 totals 14 residues. Trimming removed 2 bases from V and 12 bases from J; junction bases left unmatched: 12. From germline, CDR1 is MDHEN and CDR2 SYDVKM.